The clone carrying this T cell receptor (beta chain) was picked up a small number of times. Its cognate antigen is unknown. This specimen belongs to a study of blood T cells in healthy people across ages. General observations from the study: Donor CMV status was unknown, possibly confounding expanded clonotype changes.

The authors ran a second PCR of 7 to 11 cycles using a sample-barcoded 5' primer and a J-beta primer mix. From the 5' RACE reads, TCRdb called clonotypes with MiXCR, one entry per CDR3 protein. The data hold around 1,800,000 distinct CDR3 sequences, with about two fifths observed a single time. Germline values: CDR1 MNHEY, CDR2 SVGAGI. The germline V and J ends were trimmed by 3 bases and 2 bases, with 17 bases remaining between them. The CDR3 contains 18 residues. This TCR came from a human donor in good health. The chain links TRBV6-5 to TRBJ2-6; D uncertain. Input material: blood. The CDR3 sequence is CASSYWGDAGPGANVLTF. In DNA form, the CDR3 reads TGTGCCAGCAGTTATTGGGGTGATGCAGGCCCTGGGGCCAACGTCCTGACTTTC.